This T cell receptor (beta chain) was sequenced during a study of OX40 agonist ivuxolimab in advanced cancers. The overall study: Patients were infused with ivuxolimab every 2 weeks at 0.01 to 10 mg/kg. Dose-escalation subjects each had hepatocellular carcinoma, melanoma, renal cell or head and neck cancer. There were three patients with partial responses, one having hepatocellular carcinoma and two cutaneous melanoma. Study-wide points: Those patients achieving a partial response at 0.1-3.0 mg/kg showed among the lowest clonal expansion.

With regard to this clone: Its antigen remains unidentified.

The data were produced by immunoSEQ multiplex PCR, yet TCRdb's version contains in-frame clones alone and is incomplete. The sample carries tens of thousands of clones, roughly 84% recorded once. This CDR3 has 15 amino acids. Trimming removed 6 bases from V and 0 bases from J, with 14 bases in between. Looked up from germline, CDR1 is MNHNY and CDR2 is SVGAGI (reference sequence). The chain joins TRBV6-6 to TRBJ1-2, with a possible D match to TRBD1 (6 bases). This clonotype was sampled from an adult with an advanced solid tumor such as melanoma, head and neck, liver or kidney cancer. The source was CD4+ or CD8+ T cells sorted from blood, collected in a trial of the OX40 agonist ivuxolimab. CDR3 DNA sequence: TGTGCCAGCAGGCCCACAGGGATGCCTAACTATGGCTACACCTTC. It encodes CASRPTGMPNYGYTF.